This entry describes one T cell receptor (beta chain). The sample comes from a study of siplizumab effects on memory and regulatory T cells. The data were produced by immunoSEQ multiplex PCR, yet TCRdb's version contains in-frame clones alone and is incomplete. This table holds tens of thousands of clones, about 89% found once. Sequenced sample: CD8+ T cells sorted from blood. The receptor was derived from a human donor in good health.

CDR3 protein: CASSSGLVVYEQYF. CDR3 in DNA: TGTGCCAGTAGTTCCGGACTAGTTGTCTACGAGCAGTACTTC. The gene calls are TRBV19 and TRBJ2-7, with 7 bases identical to TRBD2. This CDR3 comprises 14 residues. Germline V gene data show CDR1 as LNHDA and CDR2 as SQIVND (reference sequence). V shed 5 bases and J 3 bases; nucleotides not matched to a gene: 7.